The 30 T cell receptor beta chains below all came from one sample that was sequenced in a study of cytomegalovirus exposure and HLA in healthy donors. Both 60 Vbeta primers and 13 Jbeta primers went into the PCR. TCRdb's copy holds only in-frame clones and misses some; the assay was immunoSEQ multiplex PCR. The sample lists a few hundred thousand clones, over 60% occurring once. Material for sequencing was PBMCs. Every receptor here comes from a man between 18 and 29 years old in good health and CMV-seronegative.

The CDR3 sequence is CASSGPGTLDFYEQYF. The CDR3 region has the DNA TGTGCCAGCAGTGGGCCCGGGACTTTAGATTTCTACGAGCAGTACTTC. The V call is TRBV6-1, the J call TRBJ2-7; tentative D call: TRBD2 (6 bases). V dropped 4 bases and J dropped 3 bases, with 19 bases sitting between them. The CDR3 is made up of 16 amino acids. Germline V gene lookup returns CDR1 MNHNS and CDR2 SASEGT.

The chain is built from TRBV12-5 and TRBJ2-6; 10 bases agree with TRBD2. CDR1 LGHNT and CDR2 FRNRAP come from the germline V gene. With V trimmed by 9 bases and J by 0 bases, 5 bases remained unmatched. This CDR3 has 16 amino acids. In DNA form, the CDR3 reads TGTGCTAGCGCAAGCGGGGGGGACTCTGGGGCCAACGTCCTGACTTTC. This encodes CASASGGDSGANVLTF.

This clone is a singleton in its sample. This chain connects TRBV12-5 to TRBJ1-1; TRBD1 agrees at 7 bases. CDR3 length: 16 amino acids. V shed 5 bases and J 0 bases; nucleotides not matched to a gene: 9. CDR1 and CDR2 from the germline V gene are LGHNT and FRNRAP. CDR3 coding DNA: TGTGCTAGTGGTAAAAAATTGGGACAGCTGAACACTGAAGCTTTCTTT. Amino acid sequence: CASGKKLGQLNTEAFF.

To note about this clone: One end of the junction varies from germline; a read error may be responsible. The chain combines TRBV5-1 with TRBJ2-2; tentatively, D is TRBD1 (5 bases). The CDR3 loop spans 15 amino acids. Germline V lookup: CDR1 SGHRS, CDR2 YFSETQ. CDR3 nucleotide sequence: TGCGCCAGCAGTTTGGCAGGGCCGAACACCGGGGAGCTGTTTTTT. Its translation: CASSLAGPNTGELFF.

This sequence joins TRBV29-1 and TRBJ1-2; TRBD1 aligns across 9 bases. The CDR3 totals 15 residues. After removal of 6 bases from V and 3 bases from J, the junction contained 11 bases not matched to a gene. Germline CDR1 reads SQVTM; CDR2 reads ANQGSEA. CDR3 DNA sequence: TGCAGCGTATCGGGCCCGGGACAGGGAGACTATGGCTACACCTTC. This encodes CSVSGPGQGDYGYTF.

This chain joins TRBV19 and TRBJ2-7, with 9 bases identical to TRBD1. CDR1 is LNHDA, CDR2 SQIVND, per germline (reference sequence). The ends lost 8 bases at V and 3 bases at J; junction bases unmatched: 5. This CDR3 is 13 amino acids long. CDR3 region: CASARTGDYEQYF. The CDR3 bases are TGTGCCAGTGCCCGGACAGGGGACTACGAGCAGTACTTC.

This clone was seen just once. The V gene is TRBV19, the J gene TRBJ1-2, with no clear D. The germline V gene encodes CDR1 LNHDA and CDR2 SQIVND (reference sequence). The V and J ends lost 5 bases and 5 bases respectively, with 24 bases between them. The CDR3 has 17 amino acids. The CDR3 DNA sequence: TGTGCCAGTAGTTTCCCGACCTTTACTACGAGCTGGTATGGCTACACCTTC. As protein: CASSFPTFTTSWYGYTF.

DNA for the CDR3: TGTGCCAGCAGCCCCGAGGGATATGGCTACACCTTC. This sequence encodes CASSPEGYGYTF. This chain connects TRBV11-1 to TRBJ1-2; unclear D gene. Germline-derived CDR1 and CDR2 are SGHAT and FQDESV (reference sequence). This CDR3 has 12 residues. V dropped 5 bases and J dropped 5 bases, with 9 bases sitting between them.

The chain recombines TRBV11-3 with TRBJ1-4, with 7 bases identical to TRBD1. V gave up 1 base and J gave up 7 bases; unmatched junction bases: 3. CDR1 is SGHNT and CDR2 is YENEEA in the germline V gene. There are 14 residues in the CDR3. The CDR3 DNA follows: TGTGCCAGCAGCTTAGCACAGGGGTTTGAAAAACTGTTTTTT. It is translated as CASSLAQGFEKLFF.

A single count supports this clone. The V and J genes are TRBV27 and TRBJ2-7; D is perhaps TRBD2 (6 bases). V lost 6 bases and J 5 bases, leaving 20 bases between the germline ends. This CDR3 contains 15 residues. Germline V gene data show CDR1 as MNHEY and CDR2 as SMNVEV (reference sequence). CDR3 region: CASSAIGGDGDEQYF. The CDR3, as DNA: TGTGCCAGCAGCGCGATCGGGGGAGACGGGGACGAGCAGTACTTC.

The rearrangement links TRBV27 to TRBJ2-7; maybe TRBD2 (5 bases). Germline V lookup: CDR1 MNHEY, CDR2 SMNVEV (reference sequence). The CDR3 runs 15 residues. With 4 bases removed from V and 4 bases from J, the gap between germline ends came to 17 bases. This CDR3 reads CASSSWTEGLYEQYF. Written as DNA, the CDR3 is TGTGCCAGCAGTTCTTGGACTGAGGGCCTATACGAGCAGTACTTC.

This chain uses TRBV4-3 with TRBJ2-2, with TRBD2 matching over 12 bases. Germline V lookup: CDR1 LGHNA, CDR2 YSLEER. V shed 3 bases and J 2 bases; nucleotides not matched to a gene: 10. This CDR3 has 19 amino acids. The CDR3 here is CASSQNRLAGAGNTGELFF. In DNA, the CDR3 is TGCGCCAGCAGCCAGAACCGACTAGCGGGGGCGGGCAACACCGGGGAGCTGTTTTTT.

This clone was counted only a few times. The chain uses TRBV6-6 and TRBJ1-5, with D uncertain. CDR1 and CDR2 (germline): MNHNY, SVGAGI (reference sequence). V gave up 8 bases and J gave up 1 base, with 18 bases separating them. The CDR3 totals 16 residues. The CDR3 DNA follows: TGTGCCAGCGTAATAGGAGGGCCCTCAAGCAATCAGCCCCAGCATTTT. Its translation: CASVIGGPSSNQPQHF.

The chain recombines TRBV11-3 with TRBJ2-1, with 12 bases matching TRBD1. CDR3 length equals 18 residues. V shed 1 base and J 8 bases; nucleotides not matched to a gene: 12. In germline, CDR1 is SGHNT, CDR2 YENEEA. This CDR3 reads CASSLVRWGTGGRDEQFF. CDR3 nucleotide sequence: TGTGCCAGCAGCTTAGTTCGATGGGGGACAGGGGGCCGTGATGAGCAGTTCTTC.

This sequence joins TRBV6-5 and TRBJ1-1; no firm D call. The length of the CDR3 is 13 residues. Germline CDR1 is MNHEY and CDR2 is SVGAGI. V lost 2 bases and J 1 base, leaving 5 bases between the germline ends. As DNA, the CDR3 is TGTGCCAGCAGTTACGCAGGGAACACTGAAGCTTTCTTT. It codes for CASSYAGNTEAFF.

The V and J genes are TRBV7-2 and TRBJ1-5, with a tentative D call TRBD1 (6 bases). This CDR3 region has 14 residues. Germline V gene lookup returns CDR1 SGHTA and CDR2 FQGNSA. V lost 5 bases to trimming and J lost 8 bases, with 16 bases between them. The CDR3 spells CASSHRAGDKPQHF. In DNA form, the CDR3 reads TGTGCCAGCAGCCATCGGGCAGGGGATAAGCCCCAGCATTTT.

CDR3 sequence reads: CASSESHRGWPPLHF. CDR3 nucleotide sequence: TGCGCCAGCAGTGAGTCGCACAGGGGGTGGCCACCCCTCCACTTT. The V gene is TRBV10-1, the J gene TRBJ1-6; 8 bases align to TRBD1. Germline loops: CDR1 WNHNN, CDR2 SYGVQD (reference sequence). The J segment lost 11 bases and the V segment lost 0 bases, leaving 6 bases of the junction unmatched. The CDR3 consists of 15 residues.

The CDR3 DNA reads TGTGCCAGTAGTACGCCGGACTATCAAGAGACCCAGTACTTC. Encoded protein: CASSTPDYQETQYF. The rearrangement uses TRBV19 and TRBJ2-5, with D tentatively TRBD2 (6 bases). CDR1 and CDR2 (germline): LNHDA, SQIVND (reference sequence). The CDR3 extends over 14 amino acids. V dropped 4 bases and J dropped 2 bases, with 11 bases sitting between them. The complete variable domain, with remaining parts taken from reference TRBV19 and TRBJ2-5, reads DGGITQSPKYLFRKEGQNVTLSCEQNLNHDAMYWYRQDPGQGLRLIYYSQIVNDFQKGDIAEGYSVSREKKESFPLTVTSAQKNPTAFYLCASSTPDYQETQYFGPGTRLLVL.

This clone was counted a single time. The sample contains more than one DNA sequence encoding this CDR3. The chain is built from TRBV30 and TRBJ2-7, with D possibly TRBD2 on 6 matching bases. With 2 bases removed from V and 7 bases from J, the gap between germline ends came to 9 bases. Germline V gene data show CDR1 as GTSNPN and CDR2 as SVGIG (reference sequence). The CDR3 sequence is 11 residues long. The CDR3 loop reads CAWSPGGEQYF. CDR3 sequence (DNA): TGTGCCTGGAGTCCTGGGGGGGAGCAGTACTTC.

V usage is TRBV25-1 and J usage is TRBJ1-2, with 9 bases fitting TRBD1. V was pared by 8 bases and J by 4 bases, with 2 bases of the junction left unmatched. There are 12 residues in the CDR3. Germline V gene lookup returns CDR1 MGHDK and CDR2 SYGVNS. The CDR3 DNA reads TGTGCCAGCCAGACAGGGGGCTATGGCTACACCTTC. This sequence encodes CASQTGGYGYTF.

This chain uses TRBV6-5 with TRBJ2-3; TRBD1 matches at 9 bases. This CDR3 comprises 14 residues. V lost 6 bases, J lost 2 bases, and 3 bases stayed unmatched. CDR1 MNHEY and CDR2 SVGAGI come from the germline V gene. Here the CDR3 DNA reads TGTGCCAGCAGACACAGGGGGCACACAGATACGCAGTATTTT. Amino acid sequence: CASRHRGHTDTQYF.

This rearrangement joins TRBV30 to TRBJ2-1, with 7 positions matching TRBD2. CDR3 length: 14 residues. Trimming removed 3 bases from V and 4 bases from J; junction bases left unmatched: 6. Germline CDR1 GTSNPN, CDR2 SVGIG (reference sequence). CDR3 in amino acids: CAWRMAGEYNEQFF. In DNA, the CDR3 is TGTGCCTGGAGGATGGCGGGAGAGTACAATGAGCAGTTCTTC.

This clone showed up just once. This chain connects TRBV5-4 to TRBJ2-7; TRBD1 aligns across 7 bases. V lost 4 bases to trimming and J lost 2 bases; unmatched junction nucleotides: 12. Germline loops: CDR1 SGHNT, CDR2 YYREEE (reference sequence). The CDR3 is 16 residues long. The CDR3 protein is CASSLAPGQRTYEQYF. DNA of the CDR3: TGTGCCAGCAGCCTGGCCCCGGGACAGAGGACCTACGAGCAGTACTTC.

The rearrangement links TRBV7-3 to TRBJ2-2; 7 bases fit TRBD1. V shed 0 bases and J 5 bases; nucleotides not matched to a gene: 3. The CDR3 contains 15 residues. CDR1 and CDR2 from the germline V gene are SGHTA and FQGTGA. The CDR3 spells CASSLTGTATGELFF. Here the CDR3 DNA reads TGTGCCAGCAGCTTAACCGGGACAGCGACCGGGGAGCTGTTTTTT.

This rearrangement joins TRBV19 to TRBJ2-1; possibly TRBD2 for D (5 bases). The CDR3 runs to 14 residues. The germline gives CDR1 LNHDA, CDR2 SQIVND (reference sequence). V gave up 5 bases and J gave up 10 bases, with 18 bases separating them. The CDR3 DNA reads TGTGCCAGTAGTCCGACTACCAATACCAGGGAGCAGTTCTTC. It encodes CASSPTTNTREQFF.

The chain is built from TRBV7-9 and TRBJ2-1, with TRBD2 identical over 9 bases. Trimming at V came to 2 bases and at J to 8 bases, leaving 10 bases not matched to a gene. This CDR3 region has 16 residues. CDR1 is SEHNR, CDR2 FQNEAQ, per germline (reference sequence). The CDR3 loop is CASSLILAGVVDEQFF. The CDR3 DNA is TGTGCCAGCAGCTTAATCTTAGCGGGAGTCGTGGATGAGCAGTTCTTC.

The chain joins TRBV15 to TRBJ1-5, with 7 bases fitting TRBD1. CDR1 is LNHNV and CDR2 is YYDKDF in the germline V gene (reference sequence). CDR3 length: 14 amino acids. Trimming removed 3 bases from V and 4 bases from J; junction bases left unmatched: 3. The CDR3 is CATSRRQGNQPQHF. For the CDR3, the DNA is TGTGCCACCAGCAGGCGACAGGGTAATCAGCCCCAGCATTTT.

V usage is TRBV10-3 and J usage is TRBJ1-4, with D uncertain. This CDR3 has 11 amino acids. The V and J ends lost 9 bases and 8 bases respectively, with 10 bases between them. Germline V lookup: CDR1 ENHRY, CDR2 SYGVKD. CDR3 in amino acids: CAIGEYEKLFF. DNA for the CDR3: TGTGCCATAGGAGAATACGAAAAACTGTTTTTT.

The CDR3 spells CCAGGDYGYTF. The DNA for the CDR3 is TGTTGCGCAGGGGGTGATTATGGCTACACCTTC. This sequence joins TRBV30 and TRBJ1-2, with 7 bases fitting TRBD1. CDR1 is GTSNPN and CDR2 is SVGIG in the germline V gene (reference sequence). CDR3 size: 11 residues.

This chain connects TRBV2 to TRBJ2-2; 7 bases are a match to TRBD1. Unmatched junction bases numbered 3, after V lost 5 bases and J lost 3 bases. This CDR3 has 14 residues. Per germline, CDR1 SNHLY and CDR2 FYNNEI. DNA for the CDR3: TGTGCCAGCAGTCAAGACAGGGACACCGGGGAGCTGTTTTTT. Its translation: CASSQDRDTGELFF.